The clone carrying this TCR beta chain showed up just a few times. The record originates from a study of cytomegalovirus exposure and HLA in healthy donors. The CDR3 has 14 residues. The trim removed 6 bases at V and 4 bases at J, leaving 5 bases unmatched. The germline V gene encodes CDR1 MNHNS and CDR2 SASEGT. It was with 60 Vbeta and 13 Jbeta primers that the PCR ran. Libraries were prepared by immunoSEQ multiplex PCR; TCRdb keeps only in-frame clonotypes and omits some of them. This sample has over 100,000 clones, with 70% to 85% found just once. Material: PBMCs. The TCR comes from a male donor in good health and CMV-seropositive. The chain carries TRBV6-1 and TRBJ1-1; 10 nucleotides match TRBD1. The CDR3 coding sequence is TGTGCCAGCAGACTCGGACAGGGGGGCACTGAAGCTTTCTTT. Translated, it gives CASRLGQGGTEAFF.